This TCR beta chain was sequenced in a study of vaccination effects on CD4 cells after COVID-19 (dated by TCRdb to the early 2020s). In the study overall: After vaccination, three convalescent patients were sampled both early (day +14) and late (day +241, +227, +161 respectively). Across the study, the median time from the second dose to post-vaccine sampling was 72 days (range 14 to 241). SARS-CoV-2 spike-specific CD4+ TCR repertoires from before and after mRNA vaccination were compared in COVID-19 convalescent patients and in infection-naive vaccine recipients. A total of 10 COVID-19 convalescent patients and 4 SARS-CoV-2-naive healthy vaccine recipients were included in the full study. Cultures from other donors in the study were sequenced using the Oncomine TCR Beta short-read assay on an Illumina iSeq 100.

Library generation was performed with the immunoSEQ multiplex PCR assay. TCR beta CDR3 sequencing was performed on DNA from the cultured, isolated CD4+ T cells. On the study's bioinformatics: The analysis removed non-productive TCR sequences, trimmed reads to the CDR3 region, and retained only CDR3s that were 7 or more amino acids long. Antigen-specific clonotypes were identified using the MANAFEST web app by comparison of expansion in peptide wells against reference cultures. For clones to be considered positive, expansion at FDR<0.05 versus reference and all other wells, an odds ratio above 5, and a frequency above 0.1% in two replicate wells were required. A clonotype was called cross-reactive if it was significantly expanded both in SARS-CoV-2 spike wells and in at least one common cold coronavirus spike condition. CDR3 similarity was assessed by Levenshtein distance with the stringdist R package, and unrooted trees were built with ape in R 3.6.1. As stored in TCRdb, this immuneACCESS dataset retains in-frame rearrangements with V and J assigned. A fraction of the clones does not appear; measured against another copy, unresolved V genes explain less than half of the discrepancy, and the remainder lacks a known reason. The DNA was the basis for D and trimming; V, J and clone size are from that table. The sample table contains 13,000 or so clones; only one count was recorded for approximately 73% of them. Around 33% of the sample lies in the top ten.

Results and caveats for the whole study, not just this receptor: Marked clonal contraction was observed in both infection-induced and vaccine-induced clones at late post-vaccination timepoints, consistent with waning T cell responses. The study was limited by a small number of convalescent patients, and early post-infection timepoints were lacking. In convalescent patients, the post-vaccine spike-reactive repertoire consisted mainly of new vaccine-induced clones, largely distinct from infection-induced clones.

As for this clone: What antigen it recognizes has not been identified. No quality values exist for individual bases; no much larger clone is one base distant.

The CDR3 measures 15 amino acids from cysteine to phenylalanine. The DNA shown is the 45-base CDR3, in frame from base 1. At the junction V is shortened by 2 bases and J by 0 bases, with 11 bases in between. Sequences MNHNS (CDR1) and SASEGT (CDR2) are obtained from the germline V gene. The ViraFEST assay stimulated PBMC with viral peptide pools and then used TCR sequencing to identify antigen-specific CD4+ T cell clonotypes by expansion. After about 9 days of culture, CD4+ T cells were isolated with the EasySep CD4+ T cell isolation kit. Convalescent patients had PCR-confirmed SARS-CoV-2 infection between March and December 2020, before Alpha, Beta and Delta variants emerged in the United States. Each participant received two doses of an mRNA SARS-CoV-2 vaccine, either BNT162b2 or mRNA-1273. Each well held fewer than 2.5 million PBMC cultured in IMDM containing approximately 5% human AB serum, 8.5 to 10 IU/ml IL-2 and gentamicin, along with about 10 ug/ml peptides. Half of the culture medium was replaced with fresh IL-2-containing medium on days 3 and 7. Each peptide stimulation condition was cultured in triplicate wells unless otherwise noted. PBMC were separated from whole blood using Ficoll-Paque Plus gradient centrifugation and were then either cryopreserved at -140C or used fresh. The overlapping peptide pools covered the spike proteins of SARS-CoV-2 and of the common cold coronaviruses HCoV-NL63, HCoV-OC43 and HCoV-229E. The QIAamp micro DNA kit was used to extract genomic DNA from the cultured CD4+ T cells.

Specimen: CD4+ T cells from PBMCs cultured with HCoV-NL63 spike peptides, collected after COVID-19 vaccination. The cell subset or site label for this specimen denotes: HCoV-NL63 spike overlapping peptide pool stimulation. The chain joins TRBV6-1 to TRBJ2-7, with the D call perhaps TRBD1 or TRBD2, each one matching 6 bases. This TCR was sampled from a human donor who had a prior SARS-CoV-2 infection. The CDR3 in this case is CASSETGGRSYEQYF. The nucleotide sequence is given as TGTGCCAGCAGTGAAACCGGGGGCCGCTCCTACGAGCAGTACTTC.